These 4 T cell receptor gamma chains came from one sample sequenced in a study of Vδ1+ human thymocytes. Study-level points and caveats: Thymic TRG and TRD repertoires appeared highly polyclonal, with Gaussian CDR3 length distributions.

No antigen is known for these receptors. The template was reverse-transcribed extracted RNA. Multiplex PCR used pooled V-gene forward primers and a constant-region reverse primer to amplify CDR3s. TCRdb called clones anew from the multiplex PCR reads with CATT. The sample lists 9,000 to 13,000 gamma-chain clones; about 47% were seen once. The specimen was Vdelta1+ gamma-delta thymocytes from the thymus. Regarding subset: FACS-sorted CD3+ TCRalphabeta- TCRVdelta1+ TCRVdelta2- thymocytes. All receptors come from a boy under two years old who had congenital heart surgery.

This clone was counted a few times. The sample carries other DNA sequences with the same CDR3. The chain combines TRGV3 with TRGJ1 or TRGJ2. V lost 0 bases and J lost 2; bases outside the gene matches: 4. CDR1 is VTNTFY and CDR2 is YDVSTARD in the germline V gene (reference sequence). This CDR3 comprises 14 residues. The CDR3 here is CATWDRPDYYKKLF. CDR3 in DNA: TGTGCCACCTGGGACAGGCCTGATTATTATAAGAAACTCTTT.

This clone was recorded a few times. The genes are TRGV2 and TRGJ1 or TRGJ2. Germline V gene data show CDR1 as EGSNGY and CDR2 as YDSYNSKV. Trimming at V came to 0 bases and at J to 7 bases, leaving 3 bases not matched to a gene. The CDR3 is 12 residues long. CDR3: CATWDGQYKKLF. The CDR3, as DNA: TGTGCCACCTGGGACGGGCAGTATAAGAAACTCTTT.

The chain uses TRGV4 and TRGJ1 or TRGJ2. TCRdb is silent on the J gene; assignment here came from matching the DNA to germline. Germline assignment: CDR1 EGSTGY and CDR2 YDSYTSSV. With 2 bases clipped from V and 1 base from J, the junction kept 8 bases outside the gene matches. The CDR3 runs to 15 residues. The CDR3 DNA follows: TGTGCCACCTGGGATGTTTGGATTAATTATTATAAGAAACTCTTT. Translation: CATWDVWINYYKKLF.

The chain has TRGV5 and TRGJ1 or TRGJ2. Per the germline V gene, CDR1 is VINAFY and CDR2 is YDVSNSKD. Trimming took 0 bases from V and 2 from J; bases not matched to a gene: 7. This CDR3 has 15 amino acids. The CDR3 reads CATWDRFPHYYKKLF. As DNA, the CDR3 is TGTGCCACCTGGGACAGGTTCCCCCATTATTATAAGAAACTCTTT.